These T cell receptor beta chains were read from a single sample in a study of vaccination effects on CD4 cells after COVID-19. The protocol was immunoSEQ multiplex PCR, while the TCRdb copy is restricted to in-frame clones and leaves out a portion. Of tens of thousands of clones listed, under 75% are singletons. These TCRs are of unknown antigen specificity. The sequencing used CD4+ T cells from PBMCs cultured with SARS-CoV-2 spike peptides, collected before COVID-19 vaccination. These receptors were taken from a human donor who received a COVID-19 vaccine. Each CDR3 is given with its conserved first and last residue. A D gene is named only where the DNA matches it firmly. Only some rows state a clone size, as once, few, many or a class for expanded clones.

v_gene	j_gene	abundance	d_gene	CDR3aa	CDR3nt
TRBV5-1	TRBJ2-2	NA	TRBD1	CASSRTGGPNTGELFF	TGCGCCAGCAGCAGGACAGGGGGCCCCAACACCGGGGAGCTGTTTTTT
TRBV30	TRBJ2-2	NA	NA	CAWSRTPTGELFF	TGTGCCTGGAGTCGGACACCTACCGGGGAGCTGTTTTTT
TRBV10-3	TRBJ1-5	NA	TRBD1	CATQDRGNQPQHF	TGTGCCACGCAGGACAGGGGTAATCAGCCCCAGCATTTT
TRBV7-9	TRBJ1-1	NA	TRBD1	CASSLDPQGRTEAFF	TGTGCCAGCAGCTTGGACCCACAGGGGAGGACTGAAGCTTTCTTT
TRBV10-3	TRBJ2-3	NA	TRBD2	CAISGTSGQSTDTQYF	TGTGCCATCAGTGGGACTAGCGGGCAAAGCACAGATACGCAGTATTTT
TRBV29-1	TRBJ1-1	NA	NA	CSAPRGNLGTEAFF	TGCAGCGCCCCACGGGGGAATTTGGGGACTGAAGCTTTCTTT
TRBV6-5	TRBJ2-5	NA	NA	CASSYAREETQYF	TGTGCCAGCAGTTACGCTAGGGAAGAGACCCAGTACTTC
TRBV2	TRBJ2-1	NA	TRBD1	CASRAGGMIGNEQFF	TGTGCCAGCAGGGCAGGGGGCATGATAGGGAATGAGCAGTTCTTC
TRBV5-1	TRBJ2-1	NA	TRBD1	CASSLGDSYNEQFF	TGCGCCAGCAGCTTGGGGGACAGCTACAATGAGCAGTTCTTC
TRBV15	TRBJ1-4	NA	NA	CATSRETGEKLFF	TGTGCCACCAGCAGAGAGACCGGAGAAAAACTGTTTTTT
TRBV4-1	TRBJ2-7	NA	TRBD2	CASSPSGLASYEQYF	TGCGCCAGCAGCCCCTCCGGACTAGCGTCCTACGAGCAGTACTTC
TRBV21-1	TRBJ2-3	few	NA	CASSKSTGGANKDTQYF	TGTGCCAGCAGCAAATCCACGGGCGGGGCGAATAAGGATACGCAGTATTTT
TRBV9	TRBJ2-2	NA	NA	CASSVRVPGELFF	TGTGCCAGCAGCGTTAGGGTCCCCGGGGAGCTGTTTTTT
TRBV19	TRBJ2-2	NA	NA	CASRRGWTNTGELFF	TGTGCCAGTAGGCGAGGGTGGACGAACACCGGGGAGCTGTTTTTT
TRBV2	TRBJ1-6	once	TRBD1	CASSPQGGINSPLHF	TGTGCCAGCAGTCCGCAGGGGGGAATCAATTCACCCCTCCACTTT
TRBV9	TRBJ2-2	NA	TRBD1	CASSVGQGATGELFF	TGTGCCAGCAGCGTCGGACAGGGGGCTACCGGGGAGCTGTTTTTT
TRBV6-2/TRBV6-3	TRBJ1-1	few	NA	CASSYSWGWNTEAFF	TGTGCCAGCAGTTACTCGTGGGGTTGGAACACTGAAGCTTTCTTT
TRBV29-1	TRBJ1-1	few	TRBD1	CSVGSGTANTEAFF	TGCAGCGTCGGTTCCGGGACAGCGAACACTGAAGCTTTCTTT
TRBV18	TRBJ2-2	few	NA	CASSPESRVVTGELFF	TGTGCCAGCTCACCAGAAAGCAGGGTGGTCACCGGGGAGCTGTTTTTT
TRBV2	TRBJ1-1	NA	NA	CASSSKTANTEAFF	TGTGCCAGCAGTAGCAAGACAGCGAACACTGAAGCTTTCTTT
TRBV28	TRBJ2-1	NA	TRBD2	CASRVSAGDLIF	TGTGCCAGCAGGGTGTCGGCGGGAGATCTGATCTTC
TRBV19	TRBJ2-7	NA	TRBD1	CASSRDPGQGYEQYF	TGTGCCAGTAGTAGAGATCCGGGACAGGGGTACGAGCAGTACTTC
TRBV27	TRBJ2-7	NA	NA	CASRGGYEQYF	TGTGCCAGCAGAGGGGGGTACGAGCAGTACTTC
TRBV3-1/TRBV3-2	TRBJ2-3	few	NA	CASSRGAVTDTQYF	TGTGCCAGCTCACGGGGGGCTGTCACAGATACGCAGTATTTT
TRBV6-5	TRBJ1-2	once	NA	CASNTRRGDGYTF	TGTGCCAGCAACACGAGGAGGGGGGATGGCTACACCTTC
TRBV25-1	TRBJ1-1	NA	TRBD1	CASSVDRGSTEAFF	TGTGCCAGCAGTGTCGACAGGGGATCCACTGAAGCTTTCTTT
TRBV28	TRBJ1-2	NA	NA	CASSPPGLINYGYTF	TGTGCCAGCAGTCCCCCGGGACTTATCAACTATGGCTACACCTTC
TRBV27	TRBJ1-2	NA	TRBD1	CASSRTGGYGYTF	TGTGCCAGCAGCCGGACAGGGGGATATGGCTACACCTTC
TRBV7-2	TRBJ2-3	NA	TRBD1	CASRKDRGMSDTQYF	TGTGCCAGCAGGAAAGACAGGGGGATGTCGGATACGCAGTATTTT
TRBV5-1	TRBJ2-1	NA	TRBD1	CASSSGTGGWYEQFF	TGCGCCAGCAGCTCCGGGACAGGGGGCTGGTATGAGCAGTTCTTC
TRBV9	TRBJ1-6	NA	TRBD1	CASSASQGGQSNSPLHF	TGTGCCAGCAGCGCATCCCAGGGGGGACAGAGTAATTCACCCCTCCACTTT
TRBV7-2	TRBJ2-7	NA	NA	CASSSSWGQVNYEQYF	TGTGCCAGCAGCTCATCCTGGGGGCAGGTGAACTACGAGCAGTACTTC
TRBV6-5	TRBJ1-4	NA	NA	CASSYGKATNEKLFF	TGTGCCAGCAGTTACGGGAAGGCAACTAATGAAAAACTGTTTTTT
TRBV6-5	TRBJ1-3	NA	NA	CASKYRISGNTVYF	TGTGCCAGCAAATATCGTATCTCTGGAAACACCGTATATTTT
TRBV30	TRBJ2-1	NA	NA	CAWTLGYNEQFF	TGTGCCTGGACCCTAGGGTACAATGAGCAGTTCTTC
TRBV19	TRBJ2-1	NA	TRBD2	CASTPIDGGGYEQFF	TGTGCCAGTACTCCTATAGACGGGGGGGGGTATGAGCAGTTCTTC
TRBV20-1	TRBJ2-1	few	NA	CSASRAYEQFF	TGCAGTGCTAGTCGAGCGTATGAGCAGTTCTTC
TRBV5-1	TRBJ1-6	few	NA	CASSSGRGYNSPLHF	TGCGCCAGCAGCTCCGGACGGGGGTATAATTCACCCCTCCACTTT
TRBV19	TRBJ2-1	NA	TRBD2	CASKQLAGGPGEQFF	TGTGCCAGTAAACAACTAGCGGGGGGGCCCGGTGAGCAGTTCTTC
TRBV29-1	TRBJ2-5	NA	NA	CSVEDRVRRLETQYF	TGCAGCGTTGAAGATCGCGTGCGACGGTTAGAGACCCAGTACTTC
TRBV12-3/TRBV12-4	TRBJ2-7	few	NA	CASSLSLHYEQYF	TGTGCCAGCAGTTTAAGTCTTCACTACGAGCAGTACTTC
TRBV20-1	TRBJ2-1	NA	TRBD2	CSASGTSGISNEQFF	TGCAGTGCTAGTGGTACTAGCGGGATCTCCAATGAGCAGTTCTTC
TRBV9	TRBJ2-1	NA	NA	CASSTRDMVNEQFF	TGTGCCAGCAGCACCCGGGACATGGTAAATGAGCAGTTCTTC
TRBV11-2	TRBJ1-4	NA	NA	CASRSPGSEKLFF	TGTGCCAGCAGGTCCCCCGGGTCCGAAAAACTGTTTTTT
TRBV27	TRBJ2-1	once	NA	CASSFFAKVHEQFF	TGTGCCAGCAGTTTTTTCGCCAAAGTGCACGAGCAGTTCTTC
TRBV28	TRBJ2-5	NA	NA	CASSSIQGPEETQYF	TGTGCCAGCAGTTCCATACAGGGTCCGGAAGAGACCCAGTACTTC
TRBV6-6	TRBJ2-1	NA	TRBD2	CASSSAAGVADNEQFF	TGTGCCAGCAGTTCCGCAGCGGGAGTCGCGGACAATGAGCAGTTCTTC
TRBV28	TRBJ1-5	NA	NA	CASMGAQPQHF	TGTGCCAGCATGGGGGCCCAGCCCCAGCATTTT
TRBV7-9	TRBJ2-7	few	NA	CASSYVGAGYEQYF	TGTGCCAGCAGCTACGTCGGCGCCGGGTACGAGCAGTACTTC
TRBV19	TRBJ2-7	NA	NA	CASSITPAGKVYEQYF	TGTGCCAGTAGTATCACCCCCGCAGGGAAGGTCTACGAGCAGTACTTC
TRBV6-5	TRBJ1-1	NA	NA	CASAFSALNTEAFF	TGTGCCAGCGCTTTCTCGGCGCTTAACACTGAAGCTTTCTTT
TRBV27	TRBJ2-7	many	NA	CASSLFYASGEQYF	TGTGCCAGCAGTTTATTTTACGCGTCGGGGGAGCAGTACTTC
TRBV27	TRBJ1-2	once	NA	CASSLSLSIVPYGYTF	TGTGCCAGCAGTTTGTCGCTTTCGATTGTTCCCTATGGCTACACCTTC
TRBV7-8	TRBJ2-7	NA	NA	CASSLWAGVTYEQYF	TGTGCCAGCAGCTTATGGGCAGGGGTTACCTACGAGCAGTACTTC
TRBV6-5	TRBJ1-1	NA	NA	CASMRMRNTEAFF	TGTGCCAGCATGCGGATGAGAAACACTGAAGCTTTCTTT
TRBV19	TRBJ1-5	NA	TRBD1	CASSRGTGGAFQPQHF	TGTGCCAGTAGTCGAGGGACAGGGGGCGCGTTTCAGCCCCAGCATTTT
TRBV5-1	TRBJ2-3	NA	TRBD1	CASSLASQGNTQYF	TGCGCCAGCAGCTTGGCCTCACAGGGGAATACGCAGTATTTT
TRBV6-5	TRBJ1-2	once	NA	CATTGNYGYTF	TGTGCCACGACAGGAAACTATGGCTACACCTTC
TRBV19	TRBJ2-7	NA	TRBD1	CASTETGGRTYEQYF	TGTGCCAGTACAGAGACAGGGGGCCGGACCTACGAGCAGTACTTC
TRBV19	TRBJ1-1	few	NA	CASRTTAGTEAFF	TGTGCCAGTAGGACAACCGCGGGCACTGAAGCTTTCTTT